This TCR beta chain was sequenced during a study of control samples from healthy donors and cancer patients. V lost 6 bases and J 5 bases, leaving 23 bases between the germline ends. The CDR3 is made up of 15 amino acids. CDR1 and CDR2 from the germline V gene are SQVTM and ANQGSEA. The protocol was immunoSEQ multiplex PCR, while the TCRdb copy is restricted to in-frame clones and leaves out a portion. Of around 160,000 clones in the sample, approximately 93% are singletons; the top ten hold more than 4.5%. The J gene is TRBJ2-7, the V gene TRBV29-1, with D maybe TRBD2 (6 bases). The sequence derives from a man aged 18 to 30 in good health. Sequenced sample: blood. The CDR3 protein is CSVVKWDGRVHEQYF. DNA of the CDR3: TGCAGCGTGGTAAAGTGGGACGGGAGAGTCCACGAGCAGTACTTC.